The 5 T cell receptor beta chains below come from one sample, sequenced in a study of T-cell reconstitution after alpha-beta-depleted transplantation in children. A TCRbeta library incorporating unique molecular identifiers was prepared. TCRdb re-called the PCR reads through MiXCR, storing one row per CDR3 protein. There are roughly 420,000 distinct CDR3 sequences in the sample; roughly 17% occur only once, and just under 30% lies in the top ten. Sample: PBMCs, mostly from graft donor cells, taken 360 days after TCRalphabeta/CD19-depleted stem cell transplant. These receptors were obtained from a boy in the first two years of life who had a stem cell transplant for Wiskott-Aldrich syndrome, so the T cells may come from the graft donor.

V gene TRBV24-1 combines with J gene TRBJ2-5; 12 nucleotides agree with TRBD2. V trimming: 1 base; J trimming: 1 base; junction bases outside the gene matches: 6. The CDR3 extends over 18 amino acids. CDR1 KGHDR and CDR2 SFDVKD come from the germline V gene. The CDR3 here is CATSDFGRTSGIQETQYF. The CDR3 DNA sequence: TGTGCCACCAGTGATTTCGGCAGGACTAGCGGGATCCAAGAGACCCAGTACTTC.

This clonotype occurred a few times. The rearrangement links TRBV7-9 to TRBJ2-5; 8 nucleotides agree with TRBD2. The germline V gene encodes CDR1 SEHNR and CDR2 FQNEAQ (reference sequence). V dropped 4 bases and J dropped 6; count of bases not matched to a gene: 7. This CDR3 contains 14 residues. This CDR3 is CASSSPERGKTQYF. The DNA for the CDR3 is TGTGCCAGCAGCTCCCCCGAGCGGGGGAAGACCCAGTACTTC.

This clonotype has more than one count but fewer than ten. The chain employs TRBV7-9 and TRBJ2-1, with a tentative D call TRBD2 (6 bases). The CDR3 sequence is 16 residues long. V shed 1 base and J shed 8 bases, with 18 bases lying between them. Germline V CDR1 and CDR2: SEHNR, FQNEAQ (reference sequence). In nucleotides, the CDR3 is TGTGCCAGCAGCTTAGTGGCGGCGGGAAGGGTCTATGAGCAGTTCTTC. It encodes CASSLVAAGRVYEQFF. The whole variable domain, remainder taken from reference TRBV7-9 and TRBJ2-1, is DTGVSQNPRHKITKRGQNVTFRCDPISEHNRLYWYRQTLGQGPEFLTYFQNEAQLEKSRLLSDRFSAERPKGSFSTLEIQRTEQGDSAMYLCASSLVAAGRVYEQFFGPGTRLTVL.

V is TRBV12-3 or TRBV12-4 and J is TRBJ2-7; D may be TRBD1 (8 bases). The CDR3 has 17 amino acids. Deletions cut 3 bases from V and 5 bases from J, with 23 bases between. CDR3 coding DNA: TGTGCCAGCAGTTTCCCCAAATCGACAGGGGAGGGAGACGAGCAGTACTTC. This encodes CASSFPKSTGEGDEQYF.

The sample holds a few counts of this clonotype. V is TRBV7-9 and J is TRBJ2-7; a possible D gene is TRBD1 (7 bases). The CDR3 has 17 residues. V lost 2 bases, J lost 1 base, and 18 bases lay in between. Germline V lookup: CDR1 SEHNR, CDR2 FQNEAQ (reference sequence). CDR3 sequence: CASSLMGGQIPSYEQYF. The CDR3 bases are TGTGCCAGCAGCTTAATGGGGGGACAGATTCCTTCCTACGAGCAGTACTTC.